Listed below are T cell receptor beta chains from one sample, sequenced in a study of CD8 T cells in Susac syndrome. One entry per CDR3 protein results from TCRdb running MiXCR on the immunoSEQ multiplex PCR reads. The sample holds more than 95,000 distinct CDR3 sequences; about 93% are singletons and the top ten take approximately 0.22%. Sequencing input: CD8+ T cells from PBMCs. Every receptor here comes from a human donor with Susac syndrome. Both conserved end residues are trimmed from each CDR3. Fields, in order: J gene, V gene, CDR3 protein.

>TRBJ2-5|TRBV6-2/TRBV6-3
ASSSGLETETQY
>TRBJ2-5|TRBV12-3/TRBV12-4
ASSAPGQGSTETQY
>TRBJ2-1|TRBV6-4
ASSDGTHNEQF
>TRBJ2-3|TRBV9
ASSVVGSPITDTQY
>TRBJ1-2|TRBV30
AWQGASNYGYT
>TRBJ1-1|TRBV6-5
ASSPTPTGEAF
>TRBJ1-2|TRBV30
AWRVAPLGLLDGYT
>TRBJ2-1|TRBV20-1
SAIPTEQGQSVQF
>TRBJ1-6|TRBV5-6
ASSPGQGVGSPLH
>TRBJ1-3|TRBV20-1
SARDTRQGSPGNTIY
>TRBJ2-7|TRBV12-5
ASGLVIYEQY
>TRBJ1-2|TRBV7-6
ASSIETGGGFGGYT
>TRBJ2-7|TRBV28
ASREGTKSSYEQY
>TRBJ2-7|TRBV3-1
ASSPTDYEQY
>TRBJ1-1|TRBV28
ASSFRGLGSGAALEAF
>TRBJ1-1|TRBV20-1
SARAARGQPEAF
>TRBJ2-3|TRBV5-1
ASSLDETSGNTDTQY
>TRBJ1-2|TRBV5-5
ASSLTGSGYGYT
>TRBJ2-7|TRBV30
AWSVPPTGHEQY
>TRBJ2-7|TRBV20-1
SARDRASGYEQY
>TRBJ1-4|TRBV7-6
ASSFLGQSEKLF
>TRBJ1-4|TRBV30
AWSPPGFEKLF
>TRBJ2-1|TRBV6-2/TRBV6-3
ASSSHNEQF
>TRBJ2-3|TRBV29-1
SVDLGSRTQTDTQY
>TRBJ2-2|TRBV19
ASSWVAGERTGELF
>TRBJ2-5|TRBV7-9
ASSLESWETQY
>TRBJ2-1|TRBV7-9
ASSLGGRGLEQF
>TRBJ1-2|TRBV11-2
ASSKRTDIYGYT
>TRBJ1-5|TRBV5-8
ASSLENWWTSNQPQH
>TRBJ2-7|TRBV6-5
AAGGVTEPGDEQY
>TRBJ2-7|TRBV10-3
AISDGTNTYEQY
>TRBJ2-1|TRBV6-5
ASSYRRNEQF
>TRBJ2-3|TRBV6-4
ASSDGVGGDTQY
>TRBJ2-5|TRBV6-5
ASSSVYEETQY
>TRBJ2-5|TRBV13
ASSLGTGGRETQY
>TRBJ2-3|TRBV12-3/TRBV12-4
ASSPGTSTGTQY
>TRBJ2-7|TRBV5-4
ASSIGDNPYEQY
>TRBJ2-7|TRBV13
ASSSDLDRDSYEQY
>TRBJ2-2|TRBV9
ASSVVPGTGELF
>TRBJ2-1|TRBV12-3/TRBV12-4
ASSLAGGAYNEQF
>TRBJ1-2|TRBV6-6
ASSSRTGKTYGYT
>TRBJ1-2|TRBV5-6
ASSSDIHYGYT
>TRBJ2-3|TRBV6-5
ASSYGVGPDTQY
>TRBJ2-1|TRBV6-9
ASSYSARPNANEQF
>TRBJ2-7|TRBV30
AWSVGQDSYEQY
>TRBJ1-4|TRBV27
ASSPHSNEKLF
>TRBJ2-7|TRBV7-9
ASSLIKDEQY
>TRBJ2-2|TRBV6-4
ASSGGPGAGELF
>TRBJ2-2|TRBV5-1
ASRYRGNTGELF
>TRBJ1-2|TRBV20-1
SASSTTNYGYT